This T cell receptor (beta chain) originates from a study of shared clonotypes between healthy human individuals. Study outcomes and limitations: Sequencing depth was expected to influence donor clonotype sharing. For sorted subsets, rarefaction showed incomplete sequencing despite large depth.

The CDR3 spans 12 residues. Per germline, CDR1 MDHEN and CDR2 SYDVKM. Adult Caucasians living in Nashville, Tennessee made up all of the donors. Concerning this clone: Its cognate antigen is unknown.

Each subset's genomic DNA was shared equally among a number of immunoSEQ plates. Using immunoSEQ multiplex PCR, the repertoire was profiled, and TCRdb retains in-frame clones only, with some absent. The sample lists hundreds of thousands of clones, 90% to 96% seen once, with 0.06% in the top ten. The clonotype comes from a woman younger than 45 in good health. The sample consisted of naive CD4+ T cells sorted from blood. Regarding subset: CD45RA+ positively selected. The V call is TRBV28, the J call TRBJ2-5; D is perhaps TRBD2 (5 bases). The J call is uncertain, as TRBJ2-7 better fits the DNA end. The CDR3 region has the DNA TGTGCCAGCCGACGGGACTCCTACGAGCAGTACTTC. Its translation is CASRRDSYEQYF.